This T cell receptor beta chain derives from a study of spatial heterogeneity in lung cancer. Time point specified: sample taken at primary tumor resection. The input material, whole RNA from tumor, nontumor lung or frozen PBMC, was sequenced unsorted. The donors comprised approximately 72 untreated early-stage non-small cell lung cancer patients. CDR1 and CDR2 from the germline V gene are MNHEY and SVGAGI. CDR3 length: 15 amino acids. Unmatched junction bases numbered 6, after V lost 2 bases and J lost 4 bases. This clonotype turned up a few times. Via MiXCR, TCRdb re-called the 5' RACE reads, giving one row per CDR3 protein. This repertoire shows about 20,000 distinct CDR3 sequences, 15% to 20% found once; its top ten account for over 12%.

The TCR originated in a male donor with early-stage non-small cell lung cancer. This rearrangement joins TRBV6-5 to TRBJ2-7; the match to TRBD2 covers 9 bases. This material consisted of PBMCs, taken at surgery. CDR3 nucleotides: TGTGCCAGCAGTTACCTGGCTAGCGGGGTTTACGAGCAGTACTTC. Its translation: CASSYLASGVYEQYF.